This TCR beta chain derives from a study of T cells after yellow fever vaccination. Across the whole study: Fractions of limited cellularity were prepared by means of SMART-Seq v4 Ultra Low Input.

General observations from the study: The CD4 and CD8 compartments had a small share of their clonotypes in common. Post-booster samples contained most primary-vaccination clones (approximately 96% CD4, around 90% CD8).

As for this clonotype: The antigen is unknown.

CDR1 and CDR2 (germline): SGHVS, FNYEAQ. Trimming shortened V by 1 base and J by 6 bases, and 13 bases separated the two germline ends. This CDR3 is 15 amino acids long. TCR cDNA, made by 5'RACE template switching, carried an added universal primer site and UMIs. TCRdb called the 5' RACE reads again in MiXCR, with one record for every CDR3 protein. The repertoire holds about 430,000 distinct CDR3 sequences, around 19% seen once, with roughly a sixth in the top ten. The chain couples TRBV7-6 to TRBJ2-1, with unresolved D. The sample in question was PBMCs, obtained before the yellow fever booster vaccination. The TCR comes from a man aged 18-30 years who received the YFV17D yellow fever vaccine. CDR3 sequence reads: CASSLDGWYSNEQFF. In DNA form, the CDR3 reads TGTGCCAGCAGCTTAGACGGCTGGTACTCCAATGAGCAGTTCTTC.